Sequencing of this T cell receptor beta chain was carried out in a study of spatial heterogeneity in lung cancer. Whole-study context: The study consistently detected more beta-chain than alpha-chain sequences.

Regarding the study as a whole: In tumors, expanded intratumoral alpha and beta TCR counts tracked mutation counts.

Ten or more counts support this clonotype. Its antigen is not known. Unique molecular identifiers, one per molecule, were present on every TCR cDNA molecule. Each CDR3 protein gets one entry after TCRdb re-called the 5' RACE reads with MiXCR. The data contain about 24,000 distinct CDR3 sequences, just under 9% of them singletons. Time point described: sample taken at primary tumor resection. The authors sequenced whole RNA from tumor, nontumor lung or frozen PBMC without sorting. The sequenced sample was lung tumor tissue, obtained at surgery. The TCR comes from a male donor with early-stage non-small cell lung cancer.

The CDR3 bases are TGCGCCAGCAGCTTGGGGCCGGGGTCCTCTGGAAACACCATATATTTT. Translated, it gives CASSLGPGSSGNTIYF. The chain employs TRBV5-1 and TRBJ1-3, with D uncertain. The CDR3 is 16 amino acids. Trimming left V 0 bases short and J 0 bases short, with 10 bases between. In germline, CDR1 is SGHRS, CDR2 YFSETQ.